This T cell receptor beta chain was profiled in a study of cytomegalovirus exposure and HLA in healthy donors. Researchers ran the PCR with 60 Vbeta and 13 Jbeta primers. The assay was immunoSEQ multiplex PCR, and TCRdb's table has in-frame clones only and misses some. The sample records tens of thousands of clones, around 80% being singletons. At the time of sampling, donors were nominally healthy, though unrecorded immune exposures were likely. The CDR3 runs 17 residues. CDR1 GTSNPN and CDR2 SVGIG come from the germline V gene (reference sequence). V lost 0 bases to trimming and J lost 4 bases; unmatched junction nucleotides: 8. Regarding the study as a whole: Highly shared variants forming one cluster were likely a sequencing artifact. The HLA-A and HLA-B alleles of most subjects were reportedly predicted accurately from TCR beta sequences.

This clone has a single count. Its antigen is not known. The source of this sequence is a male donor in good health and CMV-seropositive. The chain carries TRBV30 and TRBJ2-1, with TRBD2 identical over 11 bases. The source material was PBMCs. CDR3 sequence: CAWSVFRLAGQYNEQFF. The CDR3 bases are TGTGCCTGGAGTGTATTCCGACTAGCGGGACAATACAATGAGCAGTTCTTC.